This T cell receptor beta chain was identified during a study of cytomegalovirus exposure and HLA in healthy donors. The study's findings and limits: Rare sequences made up most TCRs, while some public TCRs were found in many donors. One variant, a missense change in DCLRE1C, was linked in a later analysis to TCR beta V- and J-gene trimming. In a later analysis, HLA-associated TCR beta chains were more clonally expanded than equally common others. Analyses of presence and absence presupposed an approximately uniform sequencing depth across donors.

The CDR3 contains 16 residues. The germline gives CDR1 SGHAT, CDR2 FQDESV (reference sequence). Trimming left V 1 base short and J 8 bases short, with 18 bases between. PCR employed 60 Vbeta and 13 Jbeta primers. The table came from immunoSEQ multiplex PCR; TCRdb's copy has only in-frame clones and leaves some out. The table has over 150,000 clones, about 80% seen once; the top ten hold about 4%. Comments on this clone: Its antigen is unknown.

The sample was PBMCs. The receptor was isolated from a woman aged 55-70 years in good health and CMV-seropositive. The chain combines TRBV11-1 with TRBJ2-1; the D gene is possibly TRBD2 (6 bases). Written as DNA, the CDR3 is TGTGCCAGCAGCTTAGTGAGGGCAGGGAGGCTTTATGAGCAGTTCTTC. Translated: CASSLVRAGRLYEQFF.